Each of the 25 T cell receptor beta chains below was sequenced from the same sample in a study of T cell responses to AZD1222 COVID-19 vaccine (dated by TCRdb to the early 2020s). Library preparation used the immunoSEQ multiplex PCR assay. TCRdb mirrors the immuneACCESS table, restricted to in-frame sequences. Some clones are absent from its copies; in checked studies, under half trace to an unresolved V gene, and the reason for the others is unknown. The table for this sample lists about 120,000 clones; 92% of them were counted only once. Of the sample, 13% to 15% falls within the top ten clones. Per the publication, the time point label means: baseline before first vaccination. The sample in question was peripheral blood, obtained on day 0 of AZD1222 vaccination. These TCRs come from an adult in good health.

This chain joins TRBV30 and TRBJ1-2, with D possibly matching TRBD1 (6 bases). V was pared by 0 bases and J by 8 bases, with 25 bases between. The CDR3 loop spans 17 amino acids. CDR1 is GTSNPN, CDR2 SVGIG, per germline (reference sequence). The CDR3 nucleotides are TGTGCCTGGAGTGTTGGTTTCGGATTAGACAGGACAAAAGGCTACACCTTC. Translation gives CAWSVGFGLDRTKGYTF. Based on the CDR3 plus reference TRBV30 and TRBJ1-2, the full variable domain is SQTIHQWPATLVQPVGSPLSLECTVEGTSNPNLYWYRQAAGRGLQLLFYSVGIGQISSEVPQNLSASRPQDRQFILSSKKLLLSDSGFYLCAWSVGFGLDRTKGYTFGSGTRLTVV.

This rearrangement joins TRBV18 to TRBJ1-1, with 7 bases fitting TRBD1. Trimming cost V 4 bases and J 1 base; bases outside gene matches: 12. Germline loops: CDR1 KGHSH, CDR2 LQKENI. The CDR3 is 17 amino acids. CDR3 nucleotide sequence: TGTGCCAGCTCACTAATTCCCCTGGGACAGACGAACACTGAAGCTTTCTTT. It yields the protein CASSLIPLGQTNTEAFF.

The chain combines TRBV6-5 with TRBJ2-3; TRBD2 might be the D (6 bases). This CDR3 contains 16 residues. V was trimmed by 0 bases and J by 1 base, leaving 11 bases between them. From germline, CDR1 is MNHEY and CDR2 SVGAGI. CDR3 sequence: CASSYSGGLGTDTQYF. The CDR3 DNA follows: TGTGCCAGCAGTTACTCCGGGGGATTGGGCACAGATACGCAGTATTTT.

The CDR3 here is CASSSWGGNEKLFF. The CDR3 DNA sequence: TGTGCCAGCAGTTCATGGGGGGGGAATGAAAAACTGTTTTTT. The chain links TRBV27 to TRBJ1-4, with D tentatively TRBD1 (5 bases). Per germline, CDR1 MNHEY and CDR2 SMNVEV (reference sequence). With 4 bases removed from V and 5 bases from J, the gap between germline ends came to 11 bases. The CDR3 is made up of 14 amino acids.

The chain is built from TRBV27 and TRBJ1-2; 10 nucleotides match TRBD1. CDR1 and CDR2 (germline): MNHEY, SMNVEV (reference sequence). The CDR3 has 17 residues. V shed 3 bases and J 2 bases; nucleotides not matched to a gene: 9. CDR3 amino acids: CASSLRWGTGVNYGYTF. CDR3 in DNA: TGTGCCAGCAGTTTGAGATGGGGGACAGGGGTGAACTATGGCTACACCTTC.

The chain carries TRBV24-1 and TRBJ1-2; D unclear. This CDR3 is 11 amino acids long. Germline V lookup: CDR1 KGHDR, CDR2 SFDVKD. V was pared by 0 bases and J by 8 bases, with 3 bases between. CDR3 in DNA: TGTGCCACCAGTGATTTGGAGGGCTACACCTTC. Translating it yields CATSDLEGYTF.

This clone has just a few counts. This sequence joins TRBV6-1 and TRBJ1-2, with D perhaps TRBD1 (6 bases). The V end lost 0 bases, the J end lost 1 base, and 21 bases lay between the germline ends. Germline CDR1 MNHNS, CDR2 SASEGT. CDR3 length equals 19 residues. The CDR3 loop reads CASSEALGGDVAFNYGYTF. For the CDR3, the DNA is TGTGCCAGCAGTGAAGCGCTCGGGGGCGACGTGGCGTTTAACTATGGCTACACCTTC.

DNA of the CDR3: TGTGCCAGTAGTACCGGGGGGGACAGGAGAGACTACGAGCAGTACTTC. Translated: CASSTGGDRRDYEQYF. V is TRBV19 and J is TRBJ2-7, with D perhaps assigned TRBD1 or TRBD2 (8 bases each). The CDR3 extends over 16 amino acids. V was pared by 4 bases and J by 3 bases, with 19 bases between. CDR1 LNHDA and CDR2 SQIVND come from the germline V gene (reference sequence).

The gene calls are TRBV11-2 and TRBJ1-2, with unresolved D. The germline V gene has CDR1 SGHAT and CDR2 FQNNGV. CDR3 length: 13 amino acids. V dropped 5 bases and J dropped 4 bases, with 11 bases sitting between them. The CDR3: CASSPGPFYGYTF. Here the CDR3 DNA reads TGTGCCAGCAGCCCAGGACCTTTCTATGGCTACACCTTC. Drawing the rest from reference TRBV11-2 and TRBJ1-2, the complete variable domain is EAGVAQSPRYKIIEKRQSVAFWCNPISGHATLYWYQQILGQGPKLLIQFQNNGVVDDSQLPKDRFSAERLKGVDSTLKIQPAKLEDSAVYLCASSPGPFYGYTFGSGTRLTVV.

The chain links TRBV4-3 to TRBJ2-1; 13 positions agree with TRBD2. J gave up 3 bases and V 0 bases, and 8 bases lay outside the gene matches. From germline, CDR1 is LGHNA and CDR2 YSLEER. This CDR3 region has 19 residues. CDR3 loop: CASSQETSGRSPLYNEQFF. CDR3 DNA: TGCGCCAGCAGCCAAGAGACTAGCGGGAGGTCCCCCCTCTACAATGAGCAGTTCTTC.

The CDR3 region is CASSYSTNQPQHF. CDR3 coding DNA: TGTGCCAGCAGTTACTCGACCAATCAGCCCCAGCATTTT. J is TRBJ1-5 and V is TRBV6-5; D not resolved. V was cut by 0 bases and J by 3 bases, with 3 bases left in between. CDR1 MNHEY and CDR2 SVGAGI come from the germline V gene. The CDR3 totals 13 residues.

V is TRBV6-2 or TRBV6-3 and J is TRBJ2-1, with 7 bases matching TRBD1. CDR3 size: 12 residues. Germline assignment: CDR1 MNHEY and CDR2 SVGEGT. Unmatched junction bases numbered 2, after V lost 4 bases and J lost 8 bases. In nucleotides, the CDR3 is TGTGCCAGCAGTTTACAGGGGTATGAGCAGTTCTTC. It encodes CASSLQGYEQFF.

CDR3 DNA: TGTGCCACCAGTGATCCTGAGCGGGAGGGGAACACCGGGGAGCTGTTTTTT. It yields the protein CATSDPEREGNTGELFF. J is TRBJ2-2 and V is TRBV24-1, with TRBD2 matching over 10 bases. The germline V gene encodes CDR1 KGHDR and CDR2 SFDVKD. This CDR3 contains 17 residues. Trimming at V came to 3 bases and at J to 1 base, leaving 4 bases not matched to a gene.

The CDR3 loop is CASSYGTDTQYF. CDR3 in DNA: TGTGCCAGCAGTTACGGCACAGATACGCAGTATTTT. The chain combines TRBV6-2 or TRBV6-3 with TRBJ2-3; D unresolved. CDR3 length equals 12 residues. In germline, CDR1 is MNHEY, CDR2 SVGEGT. Trimming pared 2 bases from V and 1 base from J, leaving 1 base between.

The rearrangement links TRBV5-1 to TRBJ2-7; D remains unclear. Germline V gene data show CDR1 as SGHRS and CDR2 as YFSETQ. V dropped 4 bases and J dropped 6 bases, with 11 bases sitting between them. The CDR3 is 12 amino acids. CDR3 DNA: TGCGCCAGCAGCCCTCCCACCCTCGAGCAGTACTTC. The encoded protein is CASSPPTLEQYF.

This sequence joins TRBV5-5 and TRBJ1-6; D ambiguous. V was shortened by 0 bases and J by 8 bases, with 15 bases between the two germline ends. Germline V CDR1 and CDR2: SGHKS, YYEKEE (reference sequence). This CDR3 has 16 residues. CDR3: CASSLELGIRDSPLHF. CDR3 in DNA: TGTGCCAGCAGCTTGGAGCTGGGGATTAGGGATTCACCCCTCCACTTT.

The table lists this clone with a count of one. The chain has TRBV19 and TRBJ1-2, with 8 bases aligning to TRBD1. The V gene's germline CDR1 is LNHDA and CDR2 SQIVND (reference sequence). The CDR3 runs to 12 residues. With V trimmed by 8 bases and J by 8 bases, 7 bases remained unmatched. The CDR3 DNA follows: TGTGCCAGTTGCCTAGACAGGGGCGGCTACACCTTC. Translated: CASCLDRGGYTF.

This clone came up once. The V and J genes are TRBV21-1 and TRBJ2-5; TRBD1 was called by the table and not checked on the DNA. TRBV21-1 is an annotated pseudogene. This CDR3 region has 14 residues. The CDR3 coding sequence is TGTGCCAGCAGCAATCCCCGACAGCAAGAGACCCAGTACTTC. Its protein product is CASSNPRQQETQYF.

The chain couples TRBV15 to TRBJ1-5; D perhaps matches TRBD1 (5 bases). The CDR3 runs to 15 residues. From germline, CDR1 is LNHNV and CDR2 YYDKDF (reference sequence). V was pared by 0 bases and J by 7 bases, with 13 bases between. The DNA of the CDR3 is TGTGCCACCAGCAGAGATCTAATAGGGGTACAGCCCCAGCATTTT. It yields the protein CATSRDLIGVQPQHF.

This rearrangement joins TRBV10-2 to TRBJ2-1; D is unclear. Germline CDR1 is WSHSY and CDR2 is SAAADI. The V gene lost 2 bases and the J gene lost 5 bases, with 10 bases spanning the gap. The CDR3 extends over 14 amino acids. CDR3 nucleotides: TGCGCCAGCAGTGAGATGCGGCAACACAATGAGCAGTTCTTC. This gives the protein CASSEMRQHNEQFF.

The chain employs TRBV18 and TRBJ1-5, with unresolved D. Germline V gives CDR1 KGHSH, CDR2 LQKENI. This CDR3 has 16 amino acids. Between the trimmed V and J ends, which lost 0 bases and 2 bases, there was a span of 11 bases. CDR3 DNA sequence: TGTGCCAGCTCACCACCTACACATGGAGGCAATCAGCCCCAGCATTTT. It translates to CASSPPTHGGNQPQHF.

This CDR3 reads CASSLGTEAFF. In DNA form, the CDR3 reads TGTGCCAGCAGCTTGGGGACTGAAGCTTTCTTT. J is TRBJ1-1 and V is TRBV5-6; D call uncertain. The germline V gene encodes CDR1 SGHDT and CDR2 YYEEEE. V was trimmed by 0 bases and J by 5 bases, leaving 2 bases between them. The CDR3 covers 11 residues.

The genes are TRBV10-2 and TRBJ1-1, with D unresolved. V was pared by 4 bases and J by 4 bases, with 13 bases between. The CDR3 has 14 amino acids. Germline lookup yields CDR1 WSHSY and CDR2 SAAADI. Here the CDR3 DNA reads TGCGCCAGCAGTGTAAGAGGAGGAAGCACTGAAGCTTTCTTT. This translates into CASSVRGGSTEAFF.

The chain couples TRBV5-1 to TRBJ1-1; the D is unclear. The V gene lost 0 bases and the J gene lost 6 bases, with 12 bases spanning the gap. The CDR3 consists of 14 residues. CDR1 and CDR2 from the germline V gene are SGHRS and YFSETQ. The CDR3 DNA sequence: TGCGCCAGCAGCTTGGAATGGGGTAATTCTGAAGCTTTCTTT. Encoded protein: CASSLEWGNSEAFF.

The CDR3 region has the DNA TGTGCCAGCAGCTTGGGGGTGGTCTGGGCCACCTTTAGCACAGATACGCAGTATTTT. Translation: CASSLGVVWATFSTDTQYF. The chain joins TRBV11-2 to TRBJ2-3; D may be TRBD1 or TRBD2 (5 bases each). V lost 3 bases, J lost 0 bases, and 22 bases lay in between. The V gene's germline CDR1 is SGHAT and CDR2 FQNNGV. CDR3 length: 19 residues.